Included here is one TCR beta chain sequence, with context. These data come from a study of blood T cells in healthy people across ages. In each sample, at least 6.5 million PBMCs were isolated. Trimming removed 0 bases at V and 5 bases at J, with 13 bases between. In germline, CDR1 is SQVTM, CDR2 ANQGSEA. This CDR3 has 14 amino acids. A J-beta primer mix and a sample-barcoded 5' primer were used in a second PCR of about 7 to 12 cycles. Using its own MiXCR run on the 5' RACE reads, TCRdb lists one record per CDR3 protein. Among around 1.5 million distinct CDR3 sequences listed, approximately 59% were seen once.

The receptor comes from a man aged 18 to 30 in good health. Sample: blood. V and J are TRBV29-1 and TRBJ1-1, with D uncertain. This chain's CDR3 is CSVEDSVEWTEAFF. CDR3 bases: TGCAGCGTTGAAGACTCGGTAGAGTGGACTGAAGCTTTCTTT. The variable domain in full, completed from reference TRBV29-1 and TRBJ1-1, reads SAVISQKPSRDICQRGTSLTIQCQVDSQVTMMFWYRQQPGQSLTLIATANQGSEATYESGFVIDKFPISRPNLTFSTLTVSNMSPEDSSIYLCSVEDSVEWTEAFFGQGTRLTVV.